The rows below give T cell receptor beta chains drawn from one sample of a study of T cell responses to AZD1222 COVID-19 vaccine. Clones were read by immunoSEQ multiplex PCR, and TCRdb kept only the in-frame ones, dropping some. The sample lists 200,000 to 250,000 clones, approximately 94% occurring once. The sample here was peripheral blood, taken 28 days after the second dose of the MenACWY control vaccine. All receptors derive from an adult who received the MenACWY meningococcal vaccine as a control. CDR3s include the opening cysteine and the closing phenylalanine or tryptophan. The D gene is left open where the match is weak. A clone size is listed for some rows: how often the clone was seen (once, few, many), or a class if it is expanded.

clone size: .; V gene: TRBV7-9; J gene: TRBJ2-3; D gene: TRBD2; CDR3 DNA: TGTGCCAGCAGCCCACAGACTTGGACTAGCGGTTCAAATACGCAGTATTTT; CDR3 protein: CASSPQTWTSGSNTQYF
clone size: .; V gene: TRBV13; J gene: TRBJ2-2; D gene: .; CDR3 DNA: TGTGCCAGCAGCCCATGGGAACGCGCGAACACCGGGGAGCTGTTTTTT; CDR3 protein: CASSPWERANTGELFF
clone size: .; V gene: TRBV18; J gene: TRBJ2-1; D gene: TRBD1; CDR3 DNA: TGTGCCAGCTCGTCTGGGACAGAGTACAATGAGCAGTTCTTC; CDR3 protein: CASSSGTEYNEQFF
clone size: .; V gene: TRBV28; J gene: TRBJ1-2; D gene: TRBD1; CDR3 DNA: TGTGCCAGCAGTGTCCCGGGACAGGGTCTTCGCTACACCTTC; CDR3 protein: CASSVPGQGLRYTF
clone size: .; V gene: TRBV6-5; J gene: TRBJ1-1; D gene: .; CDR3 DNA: TGTGCCAGCAGTTACCGATCGGGGAGAAGTGAAGCTTTCTTT; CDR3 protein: CASSYRSGRSEAFF
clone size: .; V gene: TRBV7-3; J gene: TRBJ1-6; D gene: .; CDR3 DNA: TGTGCCAGCAGCTTAACGGGGGAGGGGCTCCTCCACTTT; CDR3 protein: CASSLTGEGLLHF
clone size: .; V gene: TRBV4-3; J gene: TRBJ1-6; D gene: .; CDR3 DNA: TGCGCCAGCAGCCAAGGGAGCTCCTGGTATAATTCACCCCTCCACTTT; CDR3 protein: CASSQGSSWYNSPLHF
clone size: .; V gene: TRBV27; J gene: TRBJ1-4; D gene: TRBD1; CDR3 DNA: TGTGCCAGCAGTTCACGACAGGGGACTTCAGAAAAACTGTTTTTT; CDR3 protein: CASSSRQGTSEKLFF
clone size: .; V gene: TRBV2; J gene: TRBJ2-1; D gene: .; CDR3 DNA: TGTGCCAGCAGTGAACCCTACTCCTACAATGAGCAGTTCTTC; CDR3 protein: CASSEPYSYNEQFF
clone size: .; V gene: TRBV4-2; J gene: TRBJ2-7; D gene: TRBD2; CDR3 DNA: TGTGCCAGCAGCCAGGGGACTAACCCCTACGAGCAGTACTTC; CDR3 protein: CASSQGTNPYEQYF
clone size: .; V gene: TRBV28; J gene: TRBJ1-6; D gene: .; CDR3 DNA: TGTGCCACCGCGGTCAGCTCCTATAATTCACCCCTCCACTTT; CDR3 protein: CATAVSSYNSPLHF
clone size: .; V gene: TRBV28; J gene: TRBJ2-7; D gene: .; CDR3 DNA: TGTGCCAGCAGTTTAGCTTCCTACGAGCAGTACTTC; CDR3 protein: CASSLASYEQYF
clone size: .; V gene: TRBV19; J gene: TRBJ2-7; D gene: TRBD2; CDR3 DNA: TGTGCCAGTAGTATTTGGGAGGGATGGCGCGAGCAGTACTTC; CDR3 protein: CASSIWEGWREQYF
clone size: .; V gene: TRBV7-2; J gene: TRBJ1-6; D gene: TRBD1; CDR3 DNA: TGTGCCAGCAGCTCCTCTGCAGGGGGCCTGTCACCCCTCCACTTT; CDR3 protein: CASSSSAGGLSPLHF
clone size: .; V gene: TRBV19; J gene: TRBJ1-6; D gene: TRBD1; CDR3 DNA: TGTGCCAGTACCACGGGGCAGGGGGTTGGTTCACCCCTCCACTTT; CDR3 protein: CASTTGQGVGSPLHF
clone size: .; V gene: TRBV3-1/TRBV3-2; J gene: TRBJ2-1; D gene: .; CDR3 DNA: TGTGCCAGCAGCCAAGCGGGAGCGGAGTACAATGAGCAGTTCTTC; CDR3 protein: CASSQAGAEYNEQFF
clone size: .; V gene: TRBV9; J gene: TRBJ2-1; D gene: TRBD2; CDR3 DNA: TGTGCCAGCAGCCCCTGGGCTAGCGGGAGTGATGAGCAGTTCTTC; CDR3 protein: CASSPWASGSDEQFF
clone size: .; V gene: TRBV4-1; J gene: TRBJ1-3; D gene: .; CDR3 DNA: TGCGCCAGCAGCCCGGTTTGGATCTCTGGAAACACCATATATTTT; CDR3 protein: CASSPVWISGNTIYF
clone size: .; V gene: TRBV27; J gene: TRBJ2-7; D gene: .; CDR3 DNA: TGTGCCAGCAGTTTGGGCGGGACCCCCTACGAGCAGTACTTC; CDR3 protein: CASSLGGTPYEQYF
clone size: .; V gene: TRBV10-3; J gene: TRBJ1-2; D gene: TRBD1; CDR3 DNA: TGTGCCATCAGGGACAGGGAGTGGTATGGCTACACCTTC; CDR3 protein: CAIRDREWYGYTF
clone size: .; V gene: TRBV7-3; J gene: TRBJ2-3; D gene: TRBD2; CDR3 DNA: TGTGCCAGCAGCCCACGGACTAGCGGGGGGGCAGATACGCAGTATTTT; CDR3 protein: CASSPRTSGGADTQYF
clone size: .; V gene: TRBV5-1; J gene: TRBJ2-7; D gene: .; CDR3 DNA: TGCGCCAGCAGCTTGGGGGACTACGAGCAGTACTTC; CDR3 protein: CASSLGDYEQYF
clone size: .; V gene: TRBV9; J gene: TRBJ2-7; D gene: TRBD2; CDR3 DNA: TGTGCCAGCAGCGCCGCGGCTAGCGGGAAGGCCGAGCAGTACTTC; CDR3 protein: CASSAAASGKAEQYF
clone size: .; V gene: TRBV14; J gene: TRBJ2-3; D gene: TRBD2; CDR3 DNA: TGTGCCAGCAGCCAACCGGGACTAGGAGGAGATACGCAGTATTTT; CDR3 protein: CASSQPGLGGDTQYF
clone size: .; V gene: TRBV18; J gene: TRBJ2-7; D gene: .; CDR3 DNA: TGTGCCAGCTCACCACCGGACGGATCCTACGAGCAGTACTTC; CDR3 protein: CASSPPDGSYEQYF
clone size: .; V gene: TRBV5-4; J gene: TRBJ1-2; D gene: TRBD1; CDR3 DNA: TGTGCCAGCAGCTTCAGGGGGGGAGATGGCTACACCTTC; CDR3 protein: CASSFRGGDGYTF
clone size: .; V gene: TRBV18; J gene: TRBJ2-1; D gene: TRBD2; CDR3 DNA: TGTGCCAGCTCCCCTCTAGCGGGGGGTAACTTTCGCTCCTACAATGAGCAGTTCTTC; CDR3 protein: CASSPLAGGNFRSYNEQFF
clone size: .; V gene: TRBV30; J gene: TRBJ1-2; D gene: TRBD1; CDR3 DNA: TGTGCCTGGAGTGGCGGACATCAGGGGGACTATGGCTACACCTTC; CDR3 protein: CAWSGGHQGDYGYTF
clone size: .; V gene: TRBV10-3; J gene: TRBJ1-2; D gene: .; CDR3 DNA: TGTGCCATCAGTGGAGATCAGAACTATGGCTACACCTTC; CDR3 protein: CAISGDQNYGYTF
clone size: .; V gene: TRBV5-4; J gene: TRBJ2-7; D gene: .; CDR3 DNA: TGTGCCAGCAGCTTCAGGGGCTTGGACGAGCAGTACTTC; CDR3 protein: CASSFRGLDEQYF
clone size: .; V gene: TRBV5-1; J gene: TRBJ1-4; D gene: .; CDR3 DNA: TGCGCCAGCAGGAGGGTAGGGTATGAAAAACTGTTTTTT; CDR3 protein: CASRRVGYEKLFF
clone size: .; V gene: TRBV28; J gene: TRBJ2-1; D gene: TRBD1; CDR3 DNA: TGTGCCAGCAGCACCCGGGACAGGGAATTCTTC; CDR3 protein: CASSTRDREFF
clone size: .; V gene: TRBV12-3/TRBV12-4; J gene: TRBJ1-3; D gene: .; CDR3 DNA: TGTGCCAGCAGGTCGGGGGGTGGAAACACCATATATTTT; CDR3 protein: CASRSGGGNTIYF
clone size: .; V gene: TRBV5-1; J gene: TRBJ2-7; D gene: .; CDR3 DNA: TGCGCCAGCAGCTTGTCAGGGAGCCCCTACGAGCAGTACTTC; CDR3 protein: CASSLSGSPYEQYF
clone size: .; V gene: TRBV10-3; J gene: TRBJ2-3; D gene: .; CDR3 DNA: TGTGCCATCAGTGAGTCGGAGAGGGCCCCAGATACGCAGTATTTT; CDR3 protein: CAISESERAPDTQYF
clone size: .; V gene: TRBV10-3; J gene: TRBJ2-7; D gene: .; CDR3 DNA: TGTGCGATCCGGGAGAGTAATGGGGAGCAGTACTTC; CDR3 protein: CAIRESNGEQYF
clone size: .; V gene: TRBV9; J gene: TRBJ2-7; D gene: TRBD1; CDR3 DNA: TGTGCCAGCAGCGAGGGACAGGGCTCCTACGAGCAGTACTTC; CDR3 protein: CASSEGQGSYEQYF
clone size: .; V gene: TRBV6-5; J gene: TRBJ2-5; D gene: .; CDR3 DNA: TGTGCCAGCAAGACGGGGAGCAGCAACCAAGAGACCCAGTACTTC; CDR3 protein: CASKTGSSNQETQYF
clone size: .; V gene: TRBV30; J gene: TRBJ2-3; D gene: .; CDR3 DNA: TGTGCCTGGAGTGACAGCACAGATACGCAGTATTTT; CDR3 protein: CAWSDSTDTQYF
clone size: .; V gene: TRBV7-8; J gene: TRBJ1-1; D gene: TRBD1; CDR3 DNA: TGTGCCAGCAGCTTAGCGGGGACAGGGGCCGCGGTATCTGACATGAACACTGAAGCTTTCTTT; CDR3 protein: CASSLAGTGAAVSDMNTEAFF
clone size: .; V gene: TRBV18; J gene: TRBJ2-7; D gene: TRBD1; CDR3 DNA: TGTGCCAGCTCACCAGGACAGGACTACGAGCAGTACTTC; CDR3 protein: CASSPGQDYEQYF
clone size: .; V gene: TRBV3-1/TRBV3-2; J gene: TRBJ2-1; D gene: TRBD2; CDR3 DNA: TGTGCCAGCAGCCAAGGGACTAGCGTTGACAATGAGCAGTTCTTC; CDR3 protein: CASSQGTSVDNEQFF
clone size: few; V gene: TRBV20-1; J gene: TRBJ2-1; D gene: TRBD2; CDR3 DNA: TGCAGTGCTAGTAATGTTAACAGGACTAGCGGGAGGAAGGAGCAGTTCTTC; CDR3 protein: CSASNVNRTSGRKEQFF
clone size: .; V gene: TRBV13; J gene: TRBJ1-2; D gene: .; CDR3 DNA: TGTGCCAGCAGCTTAGGCAGCAACTATGGCTACACCTTC; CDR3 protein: CASSLGSNYGYTF
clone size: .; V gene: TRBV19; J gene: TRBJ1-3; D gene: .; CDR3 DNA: TGTGCCAGTAGTATCACCGGAAACACCATATATTTT; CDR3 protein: CASSITGNTIYF
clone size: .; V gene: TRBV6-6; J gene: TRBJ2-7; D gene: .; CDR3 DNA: TGTGCCAGCAGTTACGGGGTTTCTCTCGAGCAGTACTTC; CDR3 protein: CASSYGVSLEQYF
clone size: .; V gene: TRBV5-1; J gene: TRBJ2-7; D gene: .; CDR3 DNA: TGCGCCAGCAGCTTTTCAGGGTACGAGCAGTACTTC; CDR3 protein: CASSFSGYEQYF
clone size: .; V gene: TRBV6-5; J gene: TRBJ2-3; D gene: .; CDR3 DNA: TGTGCCAGCAAGGGGGGGGGAGATACGCAGTATTTT; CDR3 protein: CASKGGGDTQYF
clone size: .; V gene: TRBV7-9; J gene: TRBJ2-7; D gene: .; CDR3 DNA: TGTGCCAGCAGCTCACCGACTGAAGAGTACGAGCAGTACTTC; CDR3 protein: CASSSPTEEYEQYF
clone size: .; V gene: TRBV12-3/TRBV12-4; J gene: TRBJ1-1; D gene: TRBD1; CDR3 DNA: TGTGCCAGCAGTTTAAACAGGGGTTATGCTTTCTTT; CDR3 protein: CASSLNRGYAFF
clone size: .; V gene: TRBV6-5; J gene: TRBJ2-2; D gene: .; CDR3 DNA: TGTGCCAGCAGTTTTTGGGAGAACACCGGGGAGCTGTTTTTT; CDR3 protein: CASSFWENTGELFF
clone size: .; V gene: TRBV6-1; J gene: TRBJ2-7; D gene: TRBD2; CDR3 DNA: TGTGCCAGCAGTGAGGCTGGGGGGGGGTACTACGAGCAGTACTTC; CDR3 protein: CASSEAGGGYYEQYF